The 7 T cell receptor beta chains below all came from one sample that was sequenced in a study of blood T cell repertoires in COVID-19. Method: immunoSEQ multiplex PCR; TCRdb's copy keeps in-frame clones and lacks some. Of roughly 120,000 clones listed, less than 75% are singletons. The specimen was peripheral blood. The source is a human donor with acute or convalescent COVID-19. The donor label of this sample is uncertain.

The rearrangement links TRBV6-1 to TRBJ1-4; TRBD1 agrees at 7 bases. Per germline, CDR1 MNHNS and CDR2 SASEGT. Losses at the gene ends were 3 bases for V and 8 bases for J; bases not matched to a gene: 6. This CDR3 is built from 14 residues. As DNA, the CDR3 is TGTGCCAGCAGTGAGTACAGGGGTGAGGAAAAACTGTTTTTT. Translation gives CASSEYRGEEKLFF.

V is TRBV4-1 and J is TRBJ2-3; TRBD2 agrees at 8 bases. Germline CDR1 and CDR2: MGHRA and YSYEKL. This CDR3 spans 15 amino acids. The V and J ends lost 3 bases and 4 bases, in that order; junction bases with no gene match: 6. In nucleotides, the CDR3 is TGCGCCAGCAGCCACCTATCGGGGGGGCCAGATACGCAGTATTTT. Protein: CASSHLSGGPDTQYF.

This chain uses TRBV4-1 with TRBJ2-3; 9 bases are shared with TRBD2. Trimming removed 4 bases from V and 2 bases from J; junction bases left unmatched: 7. CDR3 length equals 16 residues. Germline-derived CDR1 and CDR2 are MGHRA and YSYEKL. The CDR3 DNA is TGCGCCAGCAGCCCCCGTAGCGGGGGATTCACAGATACGCAGTATTTT. This codes for CASSPRSGGFTDTQYF.

V and J are TRBV2 and TRBJ2-5; tentative D call: TRBD2 (5 bases). This CDR3 contains 14 residues. V lost 8 bases and J lost 3, with 16 bases in between. Germline CDR1 reads SNHLY; CDR2 reads FYNNEI. The CDR3 reads CASLGSGWEETQYF. CDR3 nucleotides: TGTGCCAGCCTGGGGTCGGGGTGGGAAGAGACCCAGTACTTC.

The genes are TRBV30 and TRBJ1-1; TRBD1 matches at 10 bases. V was pared by 3 bases and J by 4 bases, with 5 bases of the junction left unmatched. CDR3 length: 14 residues. CDR1 and CDR2 from the germline V gene are GTSNPN and SVGIG (reference sequence). The CDR3: CAWRETGGFTEAFF. In DNA, the CDR3 is TGTGCCTGGAGGGAGACAGGGGGCTTCACTGAAGCTTTCTTT.

Here the CDR3 DNA reads TGTGCCAGCAGCCCAGAGGGACTAGCAGCTCCCACCGGGGAGCTGTTTTTT. Amino acid sequence: CASSPEGLAAPTGELFF. The gene calls are TRBV11-2 and TRBJ2-2, with 9 positions matching TRBD2. Germline assignment: CDR1 SGHAT and CDR2 FQNNGV. Trimming removed 5 bases from V and 4 bases from J; junction bases left unmatched: 11. The CDR3 has 17 amino acids.

As for this clone: The same CDR3 can be traced to other DNA sequences in this sample. The V gene is TRBV19, the J gene TRBJ1-1, with 7 bases fitting TRBD1. The CDR3 runs 15 residues. V shed 3 bases, J shed 3 bases, and the junction held 7 bases outside the gene matches. Germline V CDR1 and CDR2: LNHDA, SQIVND (reference sequence). In DNA, the CDR3 is TGTGCCAGTAGTATTACAGGGGTCAAGGACACTGAAGCTTTCTTT. This gives the protein CASSITGVKDTEAFF.